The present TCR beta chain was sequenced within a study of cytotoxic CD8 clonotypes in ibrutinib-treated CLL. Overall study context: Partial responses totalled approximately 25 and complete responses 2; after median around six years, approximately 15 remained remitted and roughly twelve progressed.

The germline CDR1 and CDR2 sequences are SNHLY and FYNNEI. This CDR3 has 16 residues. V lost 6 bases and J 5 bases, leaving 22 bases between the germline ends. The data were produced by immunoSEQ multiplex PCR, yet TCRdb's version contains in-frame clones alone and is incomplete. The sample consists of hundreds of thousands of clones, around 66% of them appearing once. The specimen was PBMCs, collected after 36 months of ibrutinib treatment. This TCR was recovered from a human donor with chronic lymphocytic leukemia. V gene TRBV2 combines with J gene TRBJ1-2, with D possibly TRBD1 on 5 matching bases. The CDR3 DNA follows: TGTGCCAGCAGAGCAATCCGGGACCCTATTTTTTATGGCTACACCTTC. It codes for CASRAIRDPIFYGYTF.